These T cell receptor beta chains were read from a single sample in a study of shared clonotypes between healthy human individuals. Measured with immunoSEQ multiplex PCR; TCRdb has only the in-frame clones, and not every one. The table has around 500,000 clones, around 79% seen once; the top ten hold less than 15%. The sequenced material came from PBMCs. These receptors all stem from a woman in her forties in good health. Some clones in this sample may be carry-over from other donors' samples. CDR3s include the opening cysteine and the closing phenylalanine or tryptophan. The D gene is left open where the match is weak. Clone size is shown for a subset of rows, as once, few, many or a class of expanded clone.

CDR3 protein,CDR3 DNA,clone size,J gene,V gene,D gene
CASSLGGQDSGNTIYF,TGTGCCAGCAGCTTGGGGGGACAGGACTCTGGAAACACCATATATTTT,-,TRBJ1-3,TRBV5-4,TRBD1
CASSEIVTGKEAFF,TGTGCCAGCAGTGAAATAGTGACAGGGAAAGAAGCTTTCTTT,-,TRBJ1-1,TRBV6-1,TRBD1
CASSPAGGTPADTQYF,TGTGCCAGCTCACCCGCAGGGGGCACCCCAGCAGATACGCAGTATTTT,-,TRBJ2-3,TRBV18,TRBD1
CASSPRDNPYEQYF,TGTGCCAGCAGCCCCCGGGACAACCCCTACGAGCAGTACTTC,few,TRBJ2-7,TRBV11-3,-
CAWSPGPPNTEAFF,TGTGCCTGGAGTCCGGGACCTCCGAACACTGAAGCTTTCTTT,-,TRBJ1-1,TRBV30,-
CASSFRQGMGETQYF,TGCGCCAGCAGCTTCCGACAGGGGATGGGAGAGACCCAGTACTTC,-,TRBJ2-5,TRBV5-1,TRBD1
CASNPSQGFYEQYF,TGTGCCAGCAATCCCTCACAGGGTTTCTACGAGCAGTACTTC,few,TRBJ2-7,TRBV6-1,-
CASSLTANEQYF,TGCGCCAGCAGCTTGACCGCAAACGAGCAGTACTTC,few,TRBJ2-7,TRBV5-1,-
CAISDERVGGNEQFF,TGTGCCATCAGTGACGAGCGGGTGGGGGGCAATGAGCAGTTCTTC,-,TRBJ2-1,TRBV10-3,-
CASSLGAGQMRGYTF,TGTGCCAGCAGCTTAGGCGCAGGGCAGATGCGGGGCTACACCTTC,-,TRBJ1-2,TRBV7-2,-
CASSLSAFPDTQYF,TGTGCCAGCAGTTTATCGGCCTTTCCAGATACGCAGTATTTT,-,TRBJ2-3,TRBV27,-
CASSYSGTGDGNTIYF,TGTGCCAGCAGCTATTCCGGGACAGGGGACGGAAACACCATATATTTT,-,TRBJ1-3,TRBV11-3,TRBD1
CASSYTVKETQYF,TGTGCCAGCAGCTACACCGTGAAAGAGACCCAGTACTTC,few,TRBJ2-5,TRBV7-9,-
CASSLGGNEQFF,TGTGCCAGCTCCCTTGGTGGGAATGAGCAGTTCTTC,-,TRBJ2-1,TRBV18,-
CASSLVGLAGGNEQYF,TGTGCCAGCAGCTTAGTTGGTCTAGCGGGAGGTAACGAGCAGTACTTC,few,TRBJ2-7,TRBV7-2,TRBD2
CASSLLAGGYEQYF,TGTGCCAGCAGCTTACTTGCGGGAGGCTACGAGCAGTACTTC,-,TRBJ2-7,TRBV7-8,TRBD2
CASSFKGLVRFSEQYF,TGTGCCAGCAGTTTTAAGGGACTAGTACGGTTTAGCGAGCAGTATTTC,-,TRBJ2-7,TRBV28,TRBD2
CASSVLAGGLNNEQFF,TGTGCCAGCAGTGTACTGGCTGGCGGGCTAAACAATGAGCAGTTCTTC,-,TRBJ2-1,TRBV27,-
CSVTGVTNEKLFF,TGCAGCGTCACAGGGGTTACTAATGAAAAACTGTTTTTT,-,TRBJ1-4,TRBV29-1,TRBD1
CASSPRGGMFGNTIYF,TGTGCCAGCTCACCACGCGGGGGCATGTTTGGAAACACCATATATTTT,few,TRBJ1-3,TRBV18,-
CASSIGAAPYEQYF,TGTGCCAGTAGTATCGGGGCGGCCCCCTACGAGCAGTACTTC,-,TRBJ2-7,TRBV19,-
CASSIAEEVTGELFF,TGTGCCAGTAGTATAGCGGAGGAAGTGACCGGGGAGCTGTTTTTT,many,TRBJ2-2,TRBV19,-
CASSSDRAYYEQYF,TGTGCCAGCAGTTCCGACAGGGCCTACTACGAGCAGTACTTC,-,TRBJ2-7,TRBV6-6,TRBD1
CASSLGASGTDTQYF,TGTGCCAGCAGCTTAGGGGCTAGCGGCACAGATACGCAGTATTTT,-,TRBJ2-3,TRBV7-9,-
CASSPRAGDSSYEQYF,TGTGCCAGCAGCCCGAGAGCGGGGGATAGCTCCTACGAGCAGTACTTC,few,TRBJ2-7,TRBV4-2,TRBD2
CASSRDSPRNEQYF,TGCGCCAGCAGCCGGGACAGCCCCCGAAACGAGCAGTACTTC,-,TRBJ2-7,TRBV5-1,TRBD1
CASSTGIYNEQFF,TGCGCCAGCAGTACCGGGATTTACAATGAGCAGTTCTTC,-,TRBJ2-1,TRBV10-2,-
CASSAPTWDYEQYF,TGCGCCAGCAGCGCTCCAACATGGGACTACGAGCAGTACTTC,-,TRBJ2-7,TRBV5-1,-
CASSPRDGDYGYTF,TGTGCCAGCTCACCGAGGGACGGAGACTATGGCTACACCTTC,-,TRBJ1-2,TRBV18,-
CASTRSRRYEQYF,TGTGCCAGCACCCGATCCAGGCGCTACGAGCAGTACTTC,-,TRBJ2-7,TRBV28,-
CASSLATGGSVYEQYF,TGCGCCAGCAGCCTGGCAACAGGGGGGTCTGTCTACGAGCAGTACTTC,-,TRBJ2-7,TRBV5-1,TRBD1
CATSRRNQPQHF,TGTGCCACCAGCAGAAGGAATCAGCCCCAGCATTTT,-,TRBJ1-5,TRBV15,-
CASSLGAGVQPQHF,TGTGCCAGCAGTTTGGGGGCTGGGGTTCAGCCCCAGCATTTT,few,TRBJ1-5,TRBV28,-
CSVEVRSRQETQYF,TGCAGCGTTGAAGTAAGGTCGCGGCAAGAGACCCAGTACTTC,many,TRBJ2-5,TRBV29-1,-
CASSLYEQYF,TGTGCCAGCAGCCTATACGAGCAGTACTTC,-,TRBJ2-7,TRBV28,-
CASSYWSGGNTDTQYF,TGTGCCAGCAGCTACTGGTCTGGCGGAAACACAGATACGCAGTATTTT,-,TRBJ2-3,TRBV5-4,-
CAISESTTSGIYEQYF,TGTGCCATCAGTGAGTCGACGACTAGCGGGATTTACGAGCAGTACTTC,-,TRBJ2-7,TRBV10-3,TRBD2
CASSLGGTAYNEQFF,TGTGCCAGCAGCTTAGGCGGGACAGCCTACAATGAGCAGTTCTTC,-,TRBJ2-1,TRBV7-8,-
CASSENESPNEQFF,TGTGCCAGCAGTGAAAATGAGAGCCCCAATGAGCAGTTCTTC,many,TRBJ2-1,TRBV6-4,-
CASSLEYQETQYF,TGCGCCAGCAGCTTGGAGTACCAAGAGACCCAGTACTTC,-,TRBJ2-5,TRBV5-1,-
CAWKSARDPYNEQFF,TGTGCCTGGAAGTCTGCGCGGGACCCCTACAATGAGCAGTTCTTC,-,TRBJ2-1,TRBV30,-
CATSAGRRYEQYF,TGTGCCACCAGCGCAGGGCGGCGCTACGAGCAGTACTTC,-,TRBJ2-7,TRBV15,-
CASSAGGDTEAFF,TGCGCCAGCAGTGCAGGGGGGGACACTGAAGCTTTCTTT,-,TRBJ1-1,TRBV10-1,TRBD1
CAWGAGGSYEQYF,TGTGCCTGGGGGGCGGGAGGTTCCTACGAGCAGTACTTC,-,TRBJ2-7,TRBV30,TRBD2
CASTRGEGRAFF,TGTGCCAGTACTCGGGGAGAGGGACGAGCTTTCTTT,-,TRBJ1-1,TRBV19,-
CSGSGQGISEQFF,TGCAGCGGGTCGGGACAGGGGATAAGTGAGCAGTTCTTC,once,TRBJ2-1,TRBV29-1,TRBD1
CSVGDFTDTQYF,TGCAGCGTTGGGGATTTCACAGATACGCAGTATTTT,-,TRBJ2-3,TRBV29-1,-
CASSERSRSNEQFF,TGTGCCAGCAGTGAAAGAAGCAGGAGTAATGAGCAGTTCTTC,-,TRBJ2-1,TRBV6-1,-
CASSPHSGSEQFF,TGTGCCAGCAGCCCCCATAGCGGGTCTGAGCAGTTCTTC,few,TRBJ2-1,TRBV7-3,TRBD2
CASRFSGENEQFF,TGTGCCAGCAGGTTTAGCGGGGAGAATGAGCAGTTCTTC,-,TRBJ2-1,TRBV27,TRBD2
CASSVRTANEKLFF,TGTGCCAGCAGTGTTCGAACAGCTAATGAAAAACTGTTTTTT,-,TRBJ1-4,TRBV2,-
CASSLSPNTGELFF,TGTGCCAGCAGCTTAAGTCCTAACACCGGGGAGCTGTTTTTT,-,TRBJ2-2,TRBV7-3,-
CASSSRTGAGANYGYTF,TGTGCCAGCAGTTCCCGGACAGGGGCGGGGGCTAACTATGGCTACACCTTC,-,TRBJ1-2,TRBV28,TRBD1
CASSPRGGSYEQYF,TGTGCCAGCAGCCCTCGCGGGGGCTCCTACGAGCAGTACTTC,-,TRBJ2-7,TRBV28,TRBD2
CASADGNYGYTF,TGTGCCAGTGCGGATGGGAACTATGGCTACACCTTC,-,TRBJ1-2,TRBV28,-
CASSPPGQNYGYTF,TGTGCCAGCAGTCCCCCGGGACAGAACTATGGCTACACCTTC,once,TRBJ1-2,TRBV28,TRBD1